The following is a TCR beta chain sequence with its context. Its antigen is not identified. The sample belongs to a study of shared clonotypes between healthy human individuals. The wider study: Each donor's CD4 naive and CD4 memory cells filled three plates apiece, CD8 naive two, and CD8 memory one. General study results and limits: Some clonotypes were shared by all four sorted-subset donors, while others were not shared. The non-shared ones had lower generation probabilities than the shared ones.

CD8 cells regarded as naive lacked CD45RO, were positively chosen for CCR7, and omitted terminally differentiated effector memory CD45RA+ cells. V shed 7 bases and J shed 7 bases, with 34 bases lying between them. CDR3 length equals 19 residues. CDR1 SQVTM and CDR2 ANQGSEA come from the germline V gene. Investigators spread the genomic DNA of each subset evenly over several immunoSEQ plates. This table comes from immunoSEQ multiplex PCR, and its TCRdb copy is limited to in-frame clones, with some not included. This sample yields approximately 740,000 clones, of which roughly 92% are seen a single time; around 24% belongs to the top ten.

The gene calls are TRBV29-1 and TRBJ2-2; D may match TRBD1 or TRBD2 (6 bases each). Sequencing was performed on naive CD8+ T cells sorted from blood. The sequence was collected from a young man in good health. The CDR3 protein is CSGDPSGGDGGLRNGELFF. CDR3 DNA: TGCAGCGGCGACCCGTCCGGGGGTGACGGGGGCCTGAGAAACGGGGAGCTGTTTTTT.